Here is one T cell receptor (beta chain) with its context. Its antigen is currently unknown. The source of the sample is a study of T cells in localized non-small cell lung cancer. Regarding the study as a whole: The appearance of a median approximately 61 of the top 100 tumor clones was seen in adjacent lung.

Here immunoSEQ multiplex PCR was the method, and the copy in TCRdb shows in-frame clones only, minus some. Altogether about 21,000 clones are present, about 81% being singletons, with the ten largest covering 2.4%. The V end lost 3 bases, the J end lost 4 bases, and 8 bases lay between the germline ends. Per the germline V gene, CDR1 is KGHSH and CDR2 is LQKENI. This CDR3 is 13 amino acids long. J is TRBJ2-3 and V is TRBV18; the D gene is possibly TRBD1 (5 bases). Specimen: peripheral blood, collected before any cancer treatment. The origin of this receptor is a man between 40 and 69 years old with stage I lung adenocarcinoma. CDR3 nucleotides: TGTGCCAGCTCACCGAGGACACCAGATACGCAGTATTTT. Protein: CASSPRTPDTQYF.